These 27 T cell receptor beta chains originate from one sample sequenced in a study of radiation and T cells in renal cell carcinoma. Time point noted: blood 4 weeks post-SBRT, at nephrectomy. Treatment in this sample: 15 Gy SBRT to primary tumor, nephrectomy 4 weeks later. Clones were sequenced by immunoSEQ multiplex PCR, and TCRdb holds only the in-frame ones, with some missing. The sample holds 30,000 to 40,000 clones, approximately 84% seen once. Sample: blood, taken from a patient whose treatment included radiotherapy and nephrectomy. The source is a man aged 55 to 70 with renal cell carcinoma.

This clone occurred once. The CDR3 sequence is CASSPQGGSNTGELFF. The CDR3 DNA sequence: TGTGCCAGCTCACCCCAGGGCGGATCGAACACCGGGGAGCTGTTTTTT. V and J are TRBV18 and TRBJ2-2; tentatively, D is TRBD1 (5 bases). V was pared by 3 bases and J by 0 bases, with 11 bases between. Germline values: CDR1 KGHSH, CDR2 LQKENI. The CDR3 has 16 amino acids.

This clone was observed a few times. The CDR3: CASSHSGQVNEKLFF. The CDR3 region has the DNA TGTGCCAGCAGCCATAGTGGACAGGTTAATGAAAAACTGTTTTTT. The rearrangement links TRBV9 to TRBJ1-4; 7 bases fit TRBD1. The CDR3 consists of 15 residues. The V and J ends lost 4 bases and 4 bases, in that order; junction bases with no gene match: 7. Germline V gene lookup returns CDR1 SGDLS and CDR2 YYNGEE.

The chain combines TRBV7-8 with TRBJ2-7; D unresolved. The CDR3 has 16 amino acids. CDR1 and CDR2 from the germline V gene are SGHVS and FQNEAQ. V was pared by 1 base and J by 0 bases, with 13 bases between. The CDR3 protein is CASSLVGSLSSYEQYF. Here the CDR3 DNA reads TGTGCCAGCAGCTTAGTAGGTAGCCTTAGCTCCTACGAGCAGTACTTC.

The chain links TRBV30 to TRBJ2-3, with TRBD2 matching 9 bases. The ends lost 4 bases at V and 4 bases at J; junction bases unmatched: 6. The CDR3 extends over 14 amino acids. Germline lookup yields CDR1 GTSNPN and CDR2 SVGIG (reference sequence). The CDR3 sequence is CAWNQGGRADTQYF. The CDR3 coding sequence is TGTGCCTGGAATCAGGGCGGGAGGGCAGATACGCAGTATTTT.

The V and J genes are TRBV11-2 and TRBJ2-3; 9 positions agree with TRBD2. The CDR3 spans 18 residues. V lost 7 bases and J lost 5; bases outside the gene matches: 19. Per the germline V gene, CDR1 is SGHAT and CDR2 is FQNNGV. Here the CDR3 DNA reads TGTGCCAGCACCCATCAGTTCCGATTAGCGGGAGAAAAAGATACGCAGTATTTT. Its translation is CASTHQFRLAGEKDTQYF. The full variable domain, its missing parts supplied by reference TRBV11-2 and TRBJ2-3, is EAGVAQSPRYKIIEKRQSVAFWCNPISGHATLYWYQQILGQGPKLLIQFQNNGVVDDSQLPKDRFSAERLKGVDSTLKIQPAKLEDSAVYLCASTHQFRLAGEKDTQYFGPGTRLTVL.

The V gene is TRBV7-2, the J gene TRBJ2-4; no clear D. Germline V gene lookup returns CDR1 SGHTA and CDR2 FQGNSA. Trimming removed 3 bases at V and 0 bases at J, with 12 bases between. This CDR3 spans 16 amino acids. In DNA, the CDR3 is TGTGCCAGCAGCTTTCCACCTGGTGTAGCCAAAAACATTCAGTACTTC. This sequence encodes CASSFPPGVAKNIQYF.

The chain joins TRBV5-4 to TRBJ2-5, with D possibly matching TRBD2 (5 bases). The CDR3 loop spans 14 amino acids. CDR1 and CDR2 (germline): SGHNT, YYREEE (reference sequence). V was shortened by 4 bases and J by 0 bases, with 10 bases between the two germline ends. CDR3 nucleotides: TGTGCCAGCAGCGGCTGGACTGACCAAGAGACCCAGTACTTC. It codes for CASSGWTDQETQYF.

This sequence joins TRBV5-1 and TRBJ2-5; D ambiguous. V was trimmed by 0 bases and J by 1 base, leaving 1 base between them. This CDR3 has 12 amino acids. Germline lookup yields CDR1 SGHRS and CDR2 YFSETQ. DNA of the CDR3: TGCGCCAGCAGCTTGGGCCAAGAGACCCAGTACTTC. Its translation: CASSLGQETQYF.

The chain uses TRBV30 and TRBJ2-5; a weak D match, TRBD2 (6 bases). There are 13 residues in the CDR3. Per the germline V gene, CDR1 is GTSNPN and CDR2 is SVGIG (reference sequence). V lost 2 bases to trimming and J lost 1 base, with 8 bases between them. The CDR3 reads CAWSRRGQETQYF. CDR3 sequence (DNA): TGTGCCTGGAGTCGGAGGGGCCAAGAGACCCAGTACTTC.

The V and J genes are TRBV5-1 and TRBJ2-5; D is unclear. Looked up from germline, CDR1 is SGHRS and CDR2 is YFSETQ. The CDR3 contains 13 residues. V gave up 0 bases and J gave up 5 bases, with 8 bases separating them. The CDR3 bases are TGCGCCAGCAGCTTGGGGGTAGTGGAGACCCAGTACTTC. Encoded protein: CASSLGVVETQYF.

The chain has TRBV6-6 and TRBJ1-1, with D hard to call. Germline CDR1 is MNHNY and CDR2 is SVGAGI (reference sequence). Trimming removed 6 bases at V and 1 base at J, with 9 bases between. The CDR3 loop spans 13 amino acids. The CDR3 is CASSQRQNTEAFF. The CDR3 region has the DNA TGTGCCAGCAGCCAAAGACAGAACACTGAAGCTTTCTTT.

The DNA of the CDR3 is TGTGCCAGCAGCTTACGGGGGTATACTGAAGCTTTCTTT. Its protein is CASSLRGYTEAFF. The chain is built from TRBV14 and TRBJ1-1; tentative D call: TRBD1 (5 bases). The CDR3 runs 13 residues. Trimming left V 5 bases short and J 5 bases short, with 12 bases between. Germline loops: CDR1 SGHDN, CDR2 FVKESK.

The chain links TRBV6-5 to TRBJ1-1; possibly TRBD1 for D (6 bases). Germline V CDR1 and CDR2: MNHEY, SVGAGI. V was cut by 5 bases and J by 4 bases, with 17 bases left in between. This CDR3 is 15 amino acids long. As DNA, the CDR3 is TGTGCCAGCAGTAAAAACAGGGAGGTGGTCACTGAAGCTTTCTTT. The encoded protein is CASSKNREVVTEAFF.

The V and J genes are TRBV7-2 and TRBJ2-3; possibly TRBD2 for D (6 bases). V lost 1 base and J lost 8, with 16 bases in between. Germline V gene lookup returns CDR1 SGHTA and CDR2 FQGNSA. The CDR3 covers 15 residues. The CDR3: CASSLVPAGSGTQYF. CDR3 DNA: TGTGCCAGCAGCTTAGTACCTGCGGGGTCTGGTACGCAGTATTTT.

The V and J genes are TRBV7-2 and TRBJ1-5; D not certain. This CDR3 region has 14 residues. The V gene lost 3 bases and the J gene lost 7 bases, with 13 bases spanning the gap. Germline CDR1 reads SGHTA; CDR2 reads FQGNSA. The CDR3 loop is CASSLATSEQPQHF. CDR3 sequence (DNA): TGTGCCAGCAGCTTGGCGACCTCCGAGCAGCCCCAGCATTTT.

The chain is built from TRBV18 and TRBJ2-7; TRBD1 might be the D (5 bases). Germline V gene data show CDR1 as KGHSH and CDR2 as LQKENI. The CDR3 length is 12 residues. The ends were cut back, 4 bases at V and 6 bases at J, with 10 bases in the middle. CDR3 DNA sequence: TGTGCCAGCTCACAGGGAAGGGGCGAGCAGTACTTC. It yields the protein CASSQGRGEQYF.

V usage is TRBV2 and J usage is TRBJ1-4, with D uncertain. Per the germline V gene, CDR1 is SNHLY and CDR2 is FYNNEI. The CDR3 runs 14 residues. V was clipped by 4 bases and J by 0 bases, with 6 bases between them. CDR3 in amino acids: CASSVRPTNEKLFF. CDR3 in DNA: TGTGCCAGCAGTGTACGACCAACTAATGAAAAACTGTTTTTT.

J is TRBJ2-7 and V is TRBV6-1; possible D gene TRBD1, 5 bases. The CDR3 loop spans 15 amino acids. Trimming left V 2 bases short and J 4 bases short, with 15 bases between. Per the germline V gene, CDR1 is MNHNS and CDR2 is SASEGT. The CDR3 spells CASSEPDRASYEQYF. In DNA form, the CDR3 reads TGTGCCAGCAGTGAACCTGACAGAGCCTCATACGAGCAGTACTTC.

The chain combines TRBV18 with TRBJ2-7; D is unresolved. The germline V gene encodes CDR1 KGHSH and CDR2 LQKENI. Trimming shortened V by 2 bases and J by 0 bases, and 14 bases separated the two germline ends. The CDR3 consists of 16 residues. This CDR3 reads CASSPKTPSGSYEQYF. CDR3 sequence (DNA): TGTGCCAGCTCACCAAAGACCCCCTCGGGCTCCTACGAGCAGTACTTC.

As regards this clone: Sequence at one end of the junction differs from germline and may be a read error. The chain recombines TRBV2 with TRBJ2-7, with 8 bases aligning to TRBD2. There are 13 residues in the CDR3. Germline V gene lookup returns CDR1 SNHLY and CDR2 FYNNEI. The CDR3 here is CASSQAGVDEQYF. In DNA, the CDR3 is TGTGCCAGCAGTCAAGCGGGAGTCGACGAGCAGTACTTC. The whole variable domain, filled in from reference TRBV2 and TRBJ2-7, reads EPEVTQTPSHQVTQMGQEVILRCVPISNHLYFYWYRQILGQKVEFLVSFYNNEISEKSEIFDDQFSVERPDGSNFTLKIRSTKLEDSAMYFCASSQAGVDEQYFGPGTRLTVT.

The chain is built from TRBV11-2 and TRBJ2-7, with 11 positions matching TRBD1. V was clipped by 1 base and J by 3 bases; unmatched bases: 2. The CDR3 runs to 15 residues. CDR1 is SGHAT and CDR2 is FQNNGV in the germline V gene. CDR3 amino acids: CASSLVDRGHYEQYF. CDR3 DNA sequence: TGTGCCAGCAGCTTAGTGGACAGGGGGCACTACGAGCAGTACTTC.

V usage is TRBV18 and J usage is TRBJ2-3; D is unresolved. CDR3 length equals 12 residues. V was clipped by 4 bases and J by 5 bases, with 7 bases between them. The germline CDR1 and CDR2 sequences are KGHSH and LQKENI. DNA for the CDR3: TGTGCCAGCTCACTCCGCGGAGATACGCAGTATTTT. Protein: CASSLRGDTQYF.

The chain uses TRBV7-3 and TRBJ1-1; 8 nucleotides line up with TRBD1. V was clipped by 8 bases and J by 4 bases; unmatched bases: 6. Germline-derived CDR1 and CDR2 are SGHTA and FQGTGA. The CDR3 is 13 residues long. The CDR3 DNA is TGTGCCAGCGGCCGACAGGGGCGCACTGAAGCTTTCTTT. Amino acids: CASGRQGRTEAFF. Full variable domain (missing parts from reference TRBV7-3 and TRBJ1-1): GAGVSQTPSNKVTEKGKYVELRCDPISGHTALYWYRQSLGQGPEFLIYFQGTGAADDSGLPNDRFFAVRPEGSVSTLKIQRTERGDSAVYLCASGRQGRTEAFFGQGTRLTVV.

In its sample, this clone was seen a few times. V usage is TRBV18 and J usage is TRBJ2-7, with D perhaps given as TRBD1 or TRBD2 (5 bases each). CDR1 is KGHSH, CDR2 LQKENI, per germline. This CDR3 contains 15 residues. V dropped 3 bases and J dropped 0 bases, with 12 bases sitting between them. The CDR3 DNA reads as TGTGCCAGCTCACCTTCCCGGGACGCCTCCTACGAGCAGTACTTC. This translates into CASSPSRDASYEQYF.

The chain links TRBV5-1 to TRBJ1-1; D unclear. CDR1 SGHRS and CDR2 YFSETQ come from the germline V gene. The germline V and J ends were trimmed by 5 bases and 1 base, with 12 bases remaining between them. This CDR3 contains 14 residues. The DNA for the CDR3 is TGCGCCAGCAGACCAACAGCGGGGAACACTGAAGCTTTCTTT. Protein: CASRPTAGNTEAFF.

CDR3 loop: CASSPLREPNTEAFF. The CDR3 DNA is TGTGCCAGCTCACCACTCAGGGAACCGAACACTGAAGCTTTCTTT. This chain joins TRBV18 and TRBJ1-1; D is possibly TRBD1 (5 bases). The V end lost 1 base, the J end lost 1 base, and 10 bases lay between the germline ends. CDR1 KGHSH and CDR2 LQKENI come from the germline V gene. The CDR3 is 15 residues long.

This clone appeared a single time. V gene TRBV9 combines with J gene TRBJ1-4; D remains ambiguous. V lost 1 base, J lost 3 bases, and 7 bases lay in between. From germline, CDR1 is SGDLS and CDR2 YYNGEE. The CDR3 runs 14 residues. CDR3 region: CASSVFGANEKLFF. CDR3 in DNA: TGTGCCAGCAGCGTATTCGGTGCTAATGAAAAACTGTTTTTT.